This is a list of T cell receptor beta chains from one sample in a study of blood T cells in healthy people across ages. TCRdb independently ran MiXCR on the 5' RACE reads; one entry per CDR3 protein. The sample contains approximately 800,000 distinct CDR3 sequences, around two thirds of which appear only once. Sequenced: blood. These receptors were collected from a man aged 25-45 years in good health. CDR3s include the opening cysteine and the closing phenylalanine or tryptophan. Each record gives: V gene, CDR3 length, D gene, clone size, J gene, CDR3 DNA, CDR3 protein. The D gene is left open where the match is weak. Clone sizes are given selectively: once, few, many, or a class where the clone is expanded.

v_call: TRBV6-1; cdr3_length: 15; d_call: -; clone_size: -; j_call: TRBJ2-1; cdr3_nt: TGTGCCAACAGTGTTGACCCCTTCCATACAAATGAGCAGTTCTTC; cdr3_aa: CANSVDPFHTNEQFF
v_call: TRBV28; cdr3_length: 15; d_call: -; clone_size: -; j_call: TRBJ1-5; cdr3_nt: TGTGCCAGCAGTGAAATCAGGGAGAGCAATCAGCCCCAGCATTTT; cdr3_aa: CASSEIRESNQPQHF
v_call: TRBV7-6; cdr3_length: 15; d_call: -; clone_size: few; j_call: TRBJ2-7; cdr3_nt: TGTGCCAGCAGCCATCCCCCCCCAGCGAACAACGAGCAGTACTTC; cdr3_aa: CASSHPPPANNEQYF
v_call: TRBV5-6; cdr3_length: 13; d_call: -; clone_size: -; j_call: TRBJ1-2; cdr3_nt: TGTGCCAGCAGCTCCCGGGCAGGCCGGGGCTACACCTTC; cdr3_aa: CASSSRAGRGYTF
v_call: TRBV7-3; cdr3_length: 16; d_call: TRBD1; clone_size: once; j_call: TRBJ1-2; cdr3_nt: TGTGCCAGCAGCTTAACTGGGGGACAGGGGGCTAGTGGCTACACCTTC; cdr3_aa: CASSLTGGQGASGYTF
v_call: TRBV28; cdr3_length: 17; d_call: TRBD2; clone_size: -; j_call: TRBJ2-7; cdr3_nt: TGTGCCAGCAGTTTCTGGCGGGGGGGCGGCTACTCCTACGAGCAGTACTTC; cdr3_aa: CASSFWRGGGYSYEQYF
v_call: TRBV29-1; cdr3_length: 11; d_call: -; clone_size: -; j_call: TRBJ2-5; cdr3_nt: TGCAGCGTTGAGGGGCGTGGGACCCAGTACTTC; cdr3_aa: CSVEGRGTQYF
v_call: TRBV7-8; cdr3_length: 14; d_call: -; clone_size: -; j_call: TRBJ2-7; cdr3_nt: TGTGCCAGCAGCCCGCTTGTGGTGACGTACGAGCAGTACTTC; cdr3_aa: CASSPLVVTYEQYF
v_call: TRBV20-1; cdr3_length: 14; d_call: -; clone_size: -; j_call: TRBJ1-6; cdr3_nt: TGCAGTGCCCACCGGGTCCCCTATAATTCACCCCTCCACTTT; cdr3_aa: CSAHRVPYNSPLHF
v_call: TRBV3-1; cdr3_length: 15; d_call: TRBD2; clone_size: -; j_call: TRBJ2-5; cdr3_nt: TGTGCCAGCAGCCAAGCAGCGGGGATGGCAGAGACCCAGTACTTC; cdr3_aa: CASSQAAGMAETQYF
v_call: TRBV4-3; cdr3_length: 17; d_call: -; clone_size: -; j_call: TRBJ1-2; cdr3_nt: TGCGCCAGCAGCCAAGATCATTCGAAATTAGCTAACTATGGCTACACCTTC; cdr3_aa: CASSQDHSKLANYGYTF
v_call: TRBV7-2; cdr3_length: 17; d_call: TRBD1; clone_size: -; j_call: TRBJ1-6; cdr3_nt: TGTGCCAGCAGCTTAGGAGCCCCGGGACAGGCGAATTCACCCCTCCACTTT; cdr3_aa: CASSLGAPGQANSPLHF
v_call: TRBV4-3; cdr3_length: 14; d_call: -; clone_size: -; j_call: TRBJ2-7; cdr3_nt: TGCGCCAGCGGCCCAGGCGGGTTACCCTACGAGCAGTACTTC; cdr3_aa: CASGPGGLPYEQYF
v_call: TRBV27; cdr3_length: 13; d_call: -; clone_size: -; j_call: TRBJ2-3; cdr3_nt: TGTGCCAGCAGTTTATCGGACCCGTGCGAGCAGTATTTT; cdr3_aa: CASSLSDPCEQYF
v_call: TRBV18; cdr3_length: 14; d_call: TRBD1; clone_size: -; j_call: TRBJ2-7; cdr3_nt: TGTGCCAGCTCTCCTCCCTCCGACAGGGTCGAGCAGTACTTC; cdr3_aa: CASSPPSDRVEQYF
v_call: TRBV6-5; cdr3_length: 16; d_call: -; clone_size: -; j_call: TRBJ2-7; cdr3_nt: TGTGCCAGCAGTTACGGGCAGGGATTCTACGTCTACGAGCAGTACTTC; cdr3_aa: CASSYGQGFYVYEQYF
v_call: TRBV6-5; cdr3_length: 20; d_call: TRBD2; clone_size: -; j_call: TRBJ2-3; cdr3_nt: TGTGCCAGCAGTTACGGAACCCCCGGGACTAGCGGGGGTTTGACAGATACGCAGTATTTT; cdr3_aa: CASSYGTPGTSGGLTDTQYF
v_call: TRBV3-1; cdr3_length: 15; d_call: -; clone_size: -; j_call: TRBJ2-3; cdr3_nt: TGTGCCAGCAGCCTTAAGCGTTCTGGCACAGATACGCAGTATTTT; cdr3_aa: CASSLKRSGTDTQYF
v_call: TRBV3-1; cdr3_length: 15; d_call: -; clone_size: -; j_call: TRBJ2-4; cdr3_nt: TGTGCCAGCAGCCCATTTGGGCTAGCCAAAAACATTCAGTACTTC; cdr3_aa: CASSPFGLAKNIQYF
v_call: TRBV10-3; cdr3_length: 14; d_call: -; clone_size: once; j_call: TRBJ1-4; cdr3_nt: TGTGCCATCAGTGTCGGGGGGACTAATGAAAAACTGTTTTTT; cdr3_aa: CAISVGGTNEKLFF
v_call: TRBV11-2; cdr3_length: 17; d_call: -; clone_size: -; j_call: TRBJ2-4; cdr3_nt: TGTGCCAGCAGCCGGACGGCGGTGAGTCTAGCCAAAAACATTCAGTACTTC; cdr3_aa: CASSRTAVSLAKNIQYF
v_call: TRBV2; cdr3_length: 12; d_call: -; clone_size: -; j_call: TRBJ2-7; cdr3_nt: TGTGCCAGCAGTTACCTGTATCCTGCCCAGTACTTC; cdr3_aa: CASSYLYPAQYF
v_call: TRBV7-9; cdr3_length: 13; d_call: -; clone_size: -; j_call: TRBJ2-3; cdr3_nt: TGTGCCAGCAGACCGGACAGCACAGATACGCAGTATTTT; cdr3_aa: CASRPDSTDTQYF
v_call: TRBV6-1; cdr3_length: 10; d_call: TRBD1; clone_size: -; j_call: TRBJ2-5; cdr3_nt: TGTGCCAGCAGGGAGACAGGGGAGTACTTC; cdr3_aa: CASRETGEYF
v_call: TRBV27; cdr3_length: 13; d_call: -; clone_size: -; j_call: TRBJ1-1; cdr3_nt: TGTGCCAGCAGTTGGCAGGGGAACACTGAAGCTTTCTTT; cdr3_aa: CASSWQGNTEAFF
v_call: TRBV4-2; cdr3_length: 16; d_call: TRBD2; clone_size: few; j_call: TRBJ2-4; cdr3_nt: TGTGCCAGCAGCCAAGAACTAGCGGGGGGGCAAGGCATTCAGTACTTC; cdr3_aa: CASSQELAGGQGIQYF
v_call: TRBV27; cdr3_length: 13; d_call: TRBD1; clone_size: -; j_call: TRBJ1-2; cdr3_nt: TGTGCCAGCAGTTTCGGACAGGCTAACGGCTACACCTTC; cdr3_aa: CASSFGQANGYTF
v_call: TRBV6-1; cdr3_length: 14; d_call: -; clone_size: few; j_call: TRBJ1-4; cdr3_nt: TGTGCCAGCAGGCTAACAGGGCTACGAGAAAAACTGTTTTTT; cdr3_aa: CASRLTGLREKLFF
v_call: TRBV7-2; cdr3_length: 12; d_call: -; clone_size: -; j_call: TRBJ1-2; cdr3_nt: TGTGCCAGCAGCTTAGTTCACTATGGCTACACCTTC; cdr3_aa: CASSLVHYGYTF
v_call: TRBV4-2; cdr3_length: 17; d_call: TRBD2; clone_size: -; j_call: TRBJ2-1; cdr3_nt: TGTGCCAGCAGCCCCGATAAGGTCGCACTAGCGGCCAATGAGCAGTTCTTC; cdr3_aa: CASSPDKVALAANEQFF
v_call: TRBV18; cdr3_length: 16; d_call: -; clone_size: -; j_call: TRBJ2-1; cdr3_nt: TGTGCCAGCTCACCACCGGACGGGGTCTCCTACAATGAGCAGTTCTTC; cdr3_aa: CASSPPDGVSYNEQFF
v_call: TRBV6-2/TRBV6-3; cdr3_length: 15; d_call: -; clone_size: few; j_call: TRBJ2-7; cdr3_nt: TGTGCCAGCAGCTTCAACCCGGGTCGCCGGCAAGAGCAGTACTTC; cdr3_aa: CASSFNPGRRQEQYF
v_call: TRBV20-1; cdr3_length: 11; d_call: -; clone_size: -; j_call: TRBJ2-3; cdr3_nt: TGCAGTGCCATGGGAGGAGATACGCAGTATTTT; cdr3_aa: CSAMGGDTQYF
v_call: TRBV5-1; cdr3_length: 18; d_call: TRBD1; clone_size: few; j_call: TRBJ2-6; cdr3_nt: TGCGCCAGCAGCTCTCCGACAGGGGGCGGCTCTGGGGCCAACGTCCTGACTTTC; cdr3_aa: CASSSPTGGGSGANVLTF
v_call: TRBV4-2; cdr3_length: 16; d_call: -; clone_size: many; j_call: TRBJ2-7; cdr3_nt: TGTGCCAGCAGCCAAGAGCAGGTCAGGCCCTCCTACGAGCAGTACTTC; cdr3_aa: CASSQEQVRPSYEQYF
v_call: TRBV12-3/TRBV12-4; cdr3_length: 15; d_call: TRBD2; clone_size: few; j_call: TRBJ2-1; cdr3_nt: TGTGCCAGCAGTTTAGGGGACTACCGGTACAATGAGCAGTTCTTC; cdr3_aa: CASSLGDYRYNEQFF
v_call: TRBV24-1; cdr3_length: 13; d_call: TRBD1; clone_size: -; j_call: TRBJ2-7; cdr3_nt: TGTGCCACCAGTGAACTAGGGACAGACGAGCAGTACTTC; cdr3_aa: CATSELGTDEQYF
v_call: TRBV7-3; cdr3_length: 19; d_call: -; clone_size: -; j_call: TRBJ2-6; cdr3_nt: TGTGCCAGCAGCTTAATAGGGTTTTCCGGGGGTCCTGGGGCCAACGTCCTGACTTTC; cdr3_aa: CASSLIGFSGGPGANVLTF
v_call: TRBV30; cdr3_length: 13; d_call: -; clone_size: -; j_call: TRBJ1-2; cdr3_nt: TGTGCCTGGAATGAACACTACAACTATGGCTACACCTTC; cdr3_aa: CAWNEHYNYGYTF
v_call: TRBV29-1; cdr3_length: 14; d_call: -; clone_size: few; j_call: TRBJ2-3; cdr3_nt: TGCAGCGTTGCCAGCGCAACTAGCACAGATACGCAGTATTTT; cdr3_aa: CSVASATSTDTQYF
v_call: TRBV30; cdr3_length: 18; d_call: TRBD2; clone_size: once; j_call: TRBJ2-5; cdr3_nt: TGTGCCTGGAGTGTCCAAACTAGCGGGGGGCTGTACCAAGAGACCCAGTACTTC; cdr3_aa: CAWSVQTSGGLYQETQYF
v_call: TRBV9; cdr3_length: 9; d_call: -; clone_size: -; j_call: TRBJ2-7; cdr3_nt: TGTGCCAGAGGGGTTGTGCAGTACTTC; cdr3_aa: CARGVVQYF
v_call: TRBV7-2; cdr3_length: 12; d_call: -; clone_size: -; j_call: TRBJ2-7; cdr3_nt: TGTGCCAGCAGCCACTTTGGGTACGAGCAGTACTTC; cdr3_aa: CASSHFGYEQYF
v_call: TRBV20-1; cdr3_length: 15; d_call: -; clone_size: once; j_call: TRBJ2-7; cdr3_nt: TGCAGTGCTCCGACAACAGGGCCTCCGTACAATGAGCAGTACTTC; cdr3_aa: CSAPTTGPPYNEQYF
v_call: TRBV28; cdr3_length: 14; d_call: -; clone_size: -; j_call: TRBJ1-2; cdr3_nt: TGTGCCAGCAGTTTACCCAGGGGAAACTATGGCTACACCTTC; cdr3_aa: CASSLPRGNYGYTF
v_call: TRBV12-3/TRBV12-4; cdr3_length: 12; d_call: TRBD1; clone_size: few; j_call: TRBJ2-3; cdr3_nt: TGTGCCAGCGGGACAGCCACAGATACGCAGTATTTT; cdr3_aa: CASGTATDTQYF
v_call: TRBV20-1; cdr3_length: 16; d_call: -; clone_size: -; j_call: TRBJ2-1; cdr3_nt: TGCAGTGCTAGAGACCTCGGGCTCAATACCTACAATGAGCAGTTCTTC; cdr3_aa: CSARDLGLNTYNEQFF
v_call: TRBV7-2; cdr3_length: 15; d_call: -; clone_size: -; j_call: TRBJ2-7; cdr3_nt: TGTGCCAGCAGCCCGTATGGGTGGGGCCCTTACGAGCAGTACTTC; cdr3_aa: CASSPYGWGPYEQYF
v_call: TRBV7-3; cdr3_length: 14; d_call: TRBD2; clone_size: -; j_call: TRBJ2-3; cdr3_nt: TGTGCCAGCAGCTGGACGGGGGGGCCAGATACGCAGTATTTT; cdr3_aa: CASSWTGGPDTQYF
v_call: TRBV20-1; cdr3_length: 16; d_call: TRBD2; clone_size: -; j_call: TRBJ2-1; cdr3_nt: TGCAGTGCTAGAGAAGTCGGGCGGGGGGGATACAATGAGCAGTTCTTC; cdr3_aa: CSAREVGRGGYNEQFF
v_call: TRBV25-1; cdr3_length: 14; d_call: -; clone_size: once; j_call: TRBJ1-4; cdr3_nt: TGTGCCAGCAGTGAATGGGCGGGAAATGAAAAACTGTTTTTT; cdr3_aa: CASSEWAGNEKLFF
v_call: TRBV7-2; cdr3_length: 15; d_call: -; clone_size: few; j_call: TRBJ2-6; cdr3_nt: TGTGCCAGCTTGAGAGACGTCTCTGGGGCCAACGTCCTGACTTTC; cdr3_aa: CASLRDVSGANVLTF
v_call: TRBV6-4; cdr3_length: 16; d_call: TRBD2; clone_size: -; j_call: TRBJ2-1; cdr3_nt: TGTGCCAGCAGTACTAATAGCGGGGGGCCGTCCAATGAGCAGTTCTTC; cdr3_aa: CASSTNSGGPSNEQFF
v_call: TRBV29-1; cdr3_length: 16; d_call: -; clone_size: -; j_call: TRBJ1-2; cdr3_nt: TGCAGCGTTGAAGATGCTCGCCCTTCGGGCAGGGCGGTCAGCACCTTC; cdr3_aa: CSVEDARPSGRAVSTF
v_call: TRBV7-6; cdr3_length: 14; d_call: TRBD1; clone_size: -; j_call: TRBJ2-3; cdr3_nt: TGTGCCAGCAGCTGGGACAGATACACAGATACGCAGTATTTT; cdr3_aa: CASSWDRYTDTQYF
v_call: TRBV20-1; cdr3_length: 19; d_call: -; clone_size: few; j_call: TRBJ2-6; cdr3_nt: TGCAGTGCTAGGGCTTCGGGACCTTCACTAATCTCTGGGGCCAACGTCCTGACTTTC; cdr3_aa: CSARASGPSLISGANVLTF
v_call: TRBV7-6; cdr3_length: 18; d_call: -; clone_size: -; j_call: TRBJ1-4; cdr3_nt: TGTGCCAGCAGCTTAAACCCTCAAGTGCGGGGAACTAATGAAAAACTGTTTTTT; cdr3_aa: CASSLNPQVRGTNEKLFF
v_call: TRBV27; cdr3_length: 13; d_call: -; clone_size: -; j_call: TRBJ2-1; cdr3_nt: TGTGCCAGCAGTTCCCGGAGGGGTCCTGAGCAGTTCTTC; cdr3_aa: CASSSRRGPEQFF
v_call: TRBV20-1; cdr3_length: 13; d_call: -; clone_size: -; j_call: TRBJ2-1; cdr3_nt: TGCAGTGCGACTCTCAGCCCGGGGAATGAGCAGTTCTTC; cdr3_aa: CSATLSPGNEQFF
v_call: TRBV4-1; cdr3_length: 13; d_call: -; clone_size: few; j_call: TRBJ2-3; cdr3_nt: TGCGCCAGCAGCCAAGTCGGGCTGGATACGCAGTATTTT; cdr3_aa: CASSQVGLDTQYF